This paragraph reports one T cell receptor beta chain. The target antigen is unknown. Only in-frame clones appear in the TCRdb table, and some are missing; sequencing was by immunoSEQ multiplex PCR. The sample contains 60,000 to 95,000 clones, approximately 87% of which appear only once. The data were obtained in a study of cytotoxic CD8 clonotypes in ibrutinib-treated CLL. Turning to the study itself: Mean productive templates were almost 260,000; mean productive rearrangements were 94,082.

Overall study results and limits: Clonality grew at ibrutinib response; at progression, it decreased back toward baseline.

The junction had 4 bases not matched to a gene; V was cut back by 6 bases and J by 8 bases. The CDR3 contains 12 residues. CDR1 is MNHNS, CDR2 SASEGT, per germline. This clonotype was sampled from a human donor with chronic lymphocytic leukemia. Source: PBMCs, taken after 24 months of ibrutinib treatment. The chain has TRBV6-1 and TRBJ2-1; 7 bases line up with TRBD1. The CDR3 DNA is TGTGCCAGCAGCCTAACAGGGGATGAGCAGTTCTTC. Its protein product is CASSLTGDEQFF.